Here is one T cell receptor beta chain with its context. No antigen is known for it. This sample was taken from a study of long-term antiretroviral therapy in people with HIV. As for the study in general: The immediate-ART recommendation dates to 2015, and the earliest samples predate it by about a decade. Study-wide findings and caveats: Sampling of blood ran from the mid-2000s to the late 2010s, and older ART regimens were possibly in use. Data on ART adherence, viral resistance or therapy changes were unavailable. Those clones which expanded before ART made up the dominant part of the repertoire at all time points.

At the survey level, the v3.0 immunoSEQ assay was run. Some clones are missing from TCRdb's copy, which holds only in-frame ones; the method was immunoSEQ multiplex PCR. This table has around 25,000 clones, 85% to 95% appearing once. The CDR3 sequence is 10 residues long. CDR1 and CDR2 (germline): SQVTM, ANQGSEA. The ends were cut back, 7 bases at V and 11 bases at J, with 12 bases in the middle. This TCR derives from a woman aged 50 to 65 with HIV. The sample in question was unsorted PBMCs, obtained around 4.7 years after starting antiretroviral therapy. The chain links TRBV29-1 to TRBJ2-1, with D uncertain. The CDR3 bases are TGCAGCGCATTGGAAGTCAAGCAGTTCTTC. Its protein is CSALEVKQFF.